Below, 4 T cell receptor beta chains from the same sample are listed, as sequenced in a study of long-term antiretroviral therapy in people with HIV. It was version v3.0 of the immunoSEQ assay that was run at survey level. The protocol was immunoSEQ multiplex PCR, while the TCRdb copy is restricted to in-frame clones and leaves out a portion. Of tens of thousands of clones listed, more than 70% are singletons. Sequenced here: unsorted PBMCs, sampled 1.3 years after starting antiretroviral therapy. These receptor sequences come from a man in his sixties with HIV.

This clone was seen more than once but under ten times. The chain has TRBV14 and TRBJ2-7; D gene uncertain. V lost 1 base, J lost 0 bases, and 7 bases lay in between. The length of the CDR3 is 14 residues. CDR1 is SGHDN, CDR2 FVKESK, per germline. This CDR3 reads CASSQGLYSYEQYF. The CDR3 DNA sequence: TGTGCCAGCAGCCAAGGACTTTACTCCTACGAGCAGTACTTC.

The CDR3 spells CASSWGTGSNQPQHF. The CDR3 coding sequence is TGTGCCAGCAGCTGGGGGACAGGGAGTAATCAGCCCCAGCATTTT. The chain links TRBV7-9 to TRBJ1-5; 9 nucleotides match TRBD1. The CDR3 runs 15 residues. CDR1 SEHNR and CDR2 FQNEAQ come from the germline V gene (reference sequence). V trimming: 4 bases; J trimming: 4 bases; junction bases outside the gene matches: 5.

This chain links TRBV5-1 with TRBJ1-1; TRBD1 might be the D (5 bases). Trimming left V 6 bases short and J 6 bases short, with 9 bases between. CDR3 length: 11 amino acids. CDR1 and CDR2 from the germline V gene are SGHRS and YFSETQ. CDR3 residues: CASKEGPEAFF. In DNA form, the CDR3 reads TGCGCCAGCAAAGAGGGACCTGAAGCTTTCTTT.

The rearrangement uses TRBV28 and TRBJ2-5, with D possibly matching TRBD1 (6 bases). From germline, CDR1 is MDHEN and CDR2 SYDVKM. Between the trimmed V and J ends, which lost 8 bases and 5 bases, there was a span of 15 bases. This CDR3 comprises 13 residues. In nucleotides, the CDR3 is TGTGCCAGCGTCACAGGGTCCCTGGAGACCCAGTACTTC. Protein: CASVTGSLETQYF.